This T cell receptor beta chain came from a study of shared clonotypes between healthy human individuals. The assay was immunoSEQ multiplex PCR, and TCRdb's table has in-frame clones only and misses some. The sample lists 2.3 million or so clones, approximately 95% occurring once. Whole-study results and caveats: Clonotype sharing across a few donors was observed for around 5% of naive CD4 clonotypes. Clonotype sharing levels among donors were expected to vary with sequencing depth.

CDR3 size: 15 residues. V was pared by 4 bases and J by 2 bases, with 7 bases of the junction left unmatched. Germline V lookup: CDR1 SGHRS, CDR2 YFSETQ. As to this clone: Its cognate antigen is unknown.

This chain connects TRBV5-1 to TRBJ2-3; 7 bases map to TRBD2. Sequencing was performed on naive CD4+ T cells from PBMCs. Documented subset: CD45RA+ positively selected. This clonotype originated in a man younger than 35 in good health. Some clones in this sample may be carry-over from other donors' samples. This CDR3 is CASSVLLATTDTQYF. CDR3 nucleotide sequence: TGCGCCAGCAGCGTATTACTAGCGACCACAGATACGCAGTATTTT.